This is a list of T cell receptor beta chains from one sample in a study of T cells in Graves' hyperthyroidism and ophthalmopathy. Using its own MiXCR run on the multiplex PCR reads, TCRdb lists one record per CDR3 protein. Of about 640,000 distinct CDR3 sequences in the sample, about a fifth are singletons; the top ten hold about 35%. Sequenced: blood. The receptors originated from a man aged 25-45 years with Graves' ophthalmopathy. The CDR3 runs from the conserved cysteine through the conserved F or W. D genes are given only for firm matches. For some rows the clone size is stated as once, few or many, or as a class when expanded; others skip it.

CDR3nt: TGTGCCTGGAGCGAGCTAGCGGGAGGGCCCCAGTACTTC
CDR3aa: CAWSELAGGPQYF
abundance: few
d_gene: TRBD2
v_gene: TRBV30
j_gene: TRBJ2-5

CDR3nt: TGCAGTGCTAGATCTTCCGGGACGGTGAACACTGAAGCTTTCTTT
CDR3aa: CSARSSGTVNTEAFF
abundance: few
d_gene: -
v_gene: TRBV20-1
j_gene: TRBJ1-1

CDR3nt: TGTGCCTGGACATACGGGGCACTCCCCTACGAGCAGTACTTC
CDR3aa: CAWTYGALPYEQYF
abundance: many
d_gene: -
v_gene: TRBV30
j_gene: TRBJ2-7

CDR3nt: TGTGCCAGCAGCCGGGACTACACAGATACGCAGTATTTT
CDR3aa: CASSRDYTDTQYF
abundance: many
d_gene: TRBD2
v_gene: TRBV11-2
j_gene: TRBJ2-3

CDR3nt: TGTGCCAGCAGTCTACCGGGAATCACAGATACGCAGTATTTT
CDR3aa: CASSLPGITDTQYF
abundance: few
d_gene: -
v_gene: TRBV12-3/TRBV12-4
j_gene: TRBJ2-3

CDR3nt: TGTGCCATCAGTGCTCCCGGGACGGGAGATCGGACGCAGTATTTT
CDR3aa: CAISAPGTGDRTQYF
abundance: -
d_gene: -
v_gene: TRBV10-3
j_gene: TRBJ2-3

CDR3nt: TGTGCCAGCAGTTCCAAAAACATTCAGTACTTC
CDR3aa: CASSSKNIQYF
abundance: -
d_gene: -
v_gene: TRBV25-1
j_gene: TRBJ2-4

CDR3nt: TGTGCCAGCAGCTTTCACGGGGAGACCCAGTACTTC
CDR3aa: CASSFHGETQYF
abundance: many
d_gene: -
v_gene: TRBV7-2
j_gene: TRBJ2-5

CDR3nt: TGTGCCAGTAGTATAGGGGCTAGCGGGAGCAATGAGCAGTTCTTC
CDR3aa: CASSIGASGSNEQFF
abundance: -
d_gene: TRBD2
v_gene: TRBV19
j_gene: TRBJ2-1

CDR3nt: TGTGCCACCAGCCCTGGACAGGGAGTAAACTATGGCTACACCTTC
CDR3aa: CATSPGQGVNYGYTF
abundance: -
d_gene: TRBD1
v_gene: TRBV24-1
j_gene: TRBJ1-2

CDR3nt: TGCGCCAGCTCGATCGCCGGGGACAGGGGAACAGATACGCAGTATTTT
CDR3aa: CASSIAGDRGTDTQYF
abundance: -
d_gene: TRBD1
v_gene: TRBV5-1
j_gene: TRBJ2-3

CDR3nt: TGTGCCAGTAGTAAGGGACAGAACTATGGCTACACCTTC
CDR3aa: CASSKGQNYGYTF
abundance: few
d_gene: TRBD1
v_gene: TRBV19
j_gene: TRBJ1-2

CDR3nt: TGCAGTGCTAGGGGGAGCGCAGCCGGGGAGCTGTTTTTT
CDR3aa: CSARGSAAGELFF
abundance: -
d_gene: -
v_gene: TRBV20-1
j_gene: TRBJ2-2

CDR3nt: TGTGCCAGCAGCTTAGGGCGGGGGGGCGACTACGAGCAGTACTTC
CDR3aa: CASSLGRGGDYEQYF
abundance: many
d_gene: TRBD2
v_gene: TRBV11-2
j_gene: TRBJ2-7

CDR3nt: TGTGCCAGCAGTCCGAGACCAGGGGGCGACGCTTTCTTT
CDR3aa: CASSPRPGGDAFF
abundance: few
d_gene: TRBD1
v_gene: TRBV28
j_gene: TRBJ1-1

CDR3nt: TGTGCCAGCAGTCAGGGGGACTATGGCTACGCCTTC
CDR3aa: CASSQGDYGYAF
abundance: few
d_gene: TRBD1
v_gene: TRBV28
j_gene: TRBJ1-2

CDR3nt: TGTGCTAGTGGTTTGGGGTCCGCGGATACGCAGTATTTT
CDR3aa: CASGLGSADTQYF
abundance: -
d_gene: -
v_gene: TRBV12-5
j_gene: TRBJ2-3

CDR3nt: TGTGCCAGCAGCTTAGGCCTTAAGAGCTATGGCTACACCTTC
CDR3aa: CASSLGLKSYGYTF
abundance: -
d_gene: -
v_gene: TRBV13
j_gene: TRBJ1-2

CDR3nt: TGTGCCACCAGCAGAGATCCGGGGGCGGCTAATGAAAAACTGTTTTTT
CDR3aa: CATSRDPGAANEKLFF
abundance: few
d_gene: -
v_gene: TRBV15
j_gene: TRBJ1-4

CDR3nt: TGTGCCAGCAGCTTTCTCAGGGTGGGAGAGACCCAGTACTTC
CDR3aa: CASSFLRVGETQYF
abundance: many
d_gene: -
v_gene: TRBV11-2
j_gene: TRBJ2-5

CDR3nt: TGTGCCAGCAGTAAGCGGGAGAAGGGAGATACGCAGTATTTT
CDR3aa: CASSKREKGDTQYF
abundance: many
d_gene: TRBD2
v_gene: TRBV12-3/TRBV12-4
j_gene: TRBJ2-3

CDR3nt: TGTGCCAGCAGCTTAATGGCAGGGGGCACAGATACGCAGTATTTT
CDR3aa: CASSLMAGGTDTQYF
abundance: many
d_gene: -
v_gene: TRBV7-9
j_gene: TRBJ2-3

CDR3nt: TGTGCCAGCAGCCAAGATAAGTATGGCTACACCTTC
CDR3aa: CASSQDKYGYTF
abundance: many
d_gene: -
v_gene: TRBV3-1
j_gene: TRBJ1-2

CDR3nt: TGTGCCACCAGTGATCGTAATGAGCAGTTCTTC
CDR3aa: CATSDRNEQFF
abundance: many
d_gene: -
v_gene: TRBV24-1
j_gene: TRBJ2-1

CDR3nt: TGTGCCAGCAGTTTCCCGCCGACAGGGGATAATGAAAAACTGTTTTTT
CDR3aa: CASSFPPTGDNEKLFF
abundance: -
d_gene: TRBD1
v_gene: TRBV28
j_gene: TRBJ1-4

CDR3nt: TGTGCCAGCAGCCAAGATCCAGGGGGCTGGCAGCCCCAGCATTTT
CDR3aa: CASSQDPGGWQPQHF
abundance: many
d_gene: TRBD1
v_gene: TRBV3-1
j_gene: TRBJ1-5

CDR3nt: TGTTCTTGGCAGAGCAACAATGAGCAGTTCTTC
CDR3aa: CSWQSNNEQFF
abundance: -
d_gene: -
v_gene: TRBV30
j_gene: TRBJ2-1

CDR3nt: TGCAGTGCTAGCGGGACTTCTTTAGCCAAAAACATTCAGTACTTC
CDR3aa: CSASGTSLAKNIQYF
abundance: few
d_gene: -
v_gene: TRBV20-1
j_gene: TRBJ2-4

CDR3nt: TGTGCCAGCAGCTCGGGACAGGGAATGAGGAAACTGTTTTTT
CDR3aa: CASSSGQGMRKLFF
abundance: few
d_gene: TRBD1
v_gene: TRBV13
j_gene: TRBJ1-4

CDR3nt: TGTGCCTCCTCTGGGGGGGCCAACGTCCTGACTTTC
CDR3aa: CASSGGANVLTF
abundance: few
d_gene: -
v_gene: TRBV30
j_gene: TRBJ2-6

CDR3nt: TGTGCCAGCAGCTTGGGGGACAGATCAGATACGCAGTATTTT
CDR3aa: CASSLGDRSDTQYF
abundance: few
d_gene: TRBD1
v_gene: TRBV7-9
j_gene: TRBJ2-3

CDR3nt: TGCAGTGCTAGAGATAGGGAACTTGAAGCTTTCTTT
CDR3aa: CSARDRELEAFF
abundance: -
d_gene: -
v_gene: TRBV20-1
j_gene: TRBJ1-1

CDR3nt: TGTGCCAGCAGTGTAGGACAGCAAGAGACCCAGTACTTC
CDR3aa: CASSVGQQETQYF
abundance: many
d_gene: -
v_gene: TRBV2
j_gene: TRBJ2-5

CDR3nt: TGTGCCACCAGCAGAGATACCAGGAGCGGGGAGCTGTTTTTT
CDR3aa: CATSRDTRSGELFF
abundance: -
d_gene: -
v_gene: TRBV15
j_gene: TRBJ2-2

CDR3nt: TGTGCCACCAGTCAAGTTGATACGCAGTATTTT
CDR3aa: CATSQVDTQYF
abundance: -
d_gene: -
v_gene: TRBV24-1
j_gene: TRBJ2-3

CDR3nt: TGTGCCAGCAGCGCGCCACAGGGGGTAGGCGAGCAGTACTTC
CDR3aa: CASSAPQGVGEQYF
abundance: many
d_gene: TRBD1
v_gene: TRBV7-9
j_gene: TRBJ2-7

CDR3nt: TGTGCCAGCAGTTCCAAACCGGGACAGGGCAGAACCGAGCAGTTCTTC
CDR3aa: CASSSKPGQGRTEQFF
abundance: -
d_gene: TRBD1
v_gene: TRBV5-8
j_gene: TRBJ2-1

CDR3nt: TGTGCCAGCAGCTTAGGGCGCGGCGGCGTTACGGAGCAGTACTTC
CDR3aa: CASSLGRGGVTEQYF
abundance: few
d_gene: -
v_gene: TRBV7-6
j_gene: TRBJ2-7

CDR3nt: TGTGCCACCAGTGACCTAGCGGGACCGGGACCTAGCACAGATACGCAGTATTTT
CDR3aa: CATSDLAGPGPSTDTQYF
abundance: few
d_gene: TRBD2
v_gene: TRBV24-1
j_gene: TRBJ2-3

CDR3nt: TGTGCCAGCAGCTTTCGTATGAAAGGTCCGGACTCCACTGAAGCTTTCTTT
CDR3aa: CASSFRMKGPDSTEAFF
abundance: many
d_gene: -
v_gene: TRBV7-8
j_gene: TRBJ1-1

CDR3nt: TGTGCCAGCAGCCCTCTAGCGGGAGGACGCGAGACCCAGTACTTC
CDR3aa: CASSPLAGGRETQYF
abundance: few
d_gene: -
v_gene: TRBV3-2
j_gene: TRBJ2-5

CDR3nt: TGCAGTGCTAGAAACGGGCGGGAAAGGGGAGATACGCAGTATTTT
CDR3aa: CSARNGRERGDTQYF
abundance: many
d_gene: -
v_gene: TRBV20-1
j_gene: TRBJ2-3

CDR3nt: TGTGCCACCAGTGACCCGTCCCGGGCCAACTATGGCTACACCTTC
CDR3aa: CATSDPSRANYGYTF
abundance: -
d_gene: -
v_gene: TRBV24-1
j_gene: TRBJ1-2

CDR3nt: TGTGCCAGCAACGATGGACGGATCTATGGCTACACCTTC
CDR3aa: CASNDGRIYGYTF
abundance: -
d_gene: -
v_gene: TRBV7-9
j_gene: TRBJ1-2

CDR3nt: TGTGCCAGTAGTATGCCGGGACTAGCGGGAGTTAGCGGGGAGCTGTTTTTT
CDR3aa: CASSMPGLAGVSGELFF
abundance: -
d_gene: TRBD2
v_gene: TRBV19
j_gene: TRBJ2-2

CDR3nt: TGTGCCAGCAGTTACTCGACTGCGGGAGTACCCCTCCAAGAGACCCAGTACTTC
CDR3aa: CASSYSTAGVPLQETQYF
abundance: -
d_gene: TRBD2
v_gene: TRBV6-2/TRBV6-3
j_gene: TRBJ2-5

CDR3nt: TGTGCCAGCAGCTCACCGGGACAGGGGGCTCCCAATGAGCAGTTCTTC
CDR3aa: CASSSPGQGAPNEQFF
abundance: many
d_gene: TRBD1
v_gene: TRBV7-8
j_gene: TRBJ2-1

CDR3nt: TGTGCCAGCAGCTTAAGCCTGACTAGCGGGAGGGCCCGCGAGCAGTACTTC
CDR3aa: CASSLSLTSGRAREQYF
abundance: few
d_gene: TRBD2
v_gene: TRBV13
j_gene: TRBJ2-7

CDR3nt: TGTGCCAGCAGTGATGGGACAGATAGCACAGATACGCAGTATTTT
CDR3aa: CASSDGTDSTDTQYF
abundance: -
d_gene: TRBD1
v_gene: TRBV28
j_gene: TRBJ2-3

CDR3nt: TGTGCCAGCAGTACATCCCAAGAGACCCAGTACTTC
CDR3aa: CASSTSQETQYF
abundance: many
d_gene: -
v_gene: TRBV28
j_gene: TRBJ2-5